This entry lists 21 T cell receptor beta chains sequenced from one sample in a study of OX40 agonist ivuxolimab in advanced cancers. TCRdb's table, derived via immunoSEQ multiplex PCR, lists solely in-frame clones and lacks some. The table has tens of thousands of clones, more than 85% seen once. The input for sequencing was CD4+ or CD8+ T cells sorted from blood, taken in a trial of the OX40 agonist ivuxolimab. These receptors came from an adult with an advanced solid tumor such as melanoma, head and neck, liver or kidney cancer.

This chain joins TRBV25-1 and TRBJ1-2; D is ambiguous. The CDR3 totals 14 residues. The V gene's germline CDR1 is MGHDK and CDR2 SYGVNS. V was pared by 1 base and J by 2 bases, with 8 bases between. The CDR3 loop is CASSESVLNYGYTF. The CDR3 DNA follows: TGTGCCAGCAGTGAATCTGTTTTGAACTATGGCTACACCTTC.

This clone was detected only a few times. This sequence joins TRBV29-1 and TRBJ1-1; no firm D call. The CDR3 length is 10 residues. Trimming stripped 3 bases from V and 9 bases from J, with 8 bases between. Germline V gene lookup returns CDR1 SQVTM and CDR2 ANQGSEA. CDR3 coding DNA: TGCAGCGTTGAGCCCCTCCAAGCTTTCTTT. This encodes CSVEPLQAFF.

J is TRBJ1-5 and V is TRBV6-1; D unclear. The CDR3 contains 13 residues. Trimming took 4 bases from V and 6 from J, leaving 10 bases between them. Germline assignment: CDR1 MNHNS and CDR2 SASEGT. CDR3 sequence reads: CASSGEFGQPQHF. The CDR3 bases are TGTGCCAGCAGTGGGGAGTTTGGTCAGCCCCAGCATTTT.

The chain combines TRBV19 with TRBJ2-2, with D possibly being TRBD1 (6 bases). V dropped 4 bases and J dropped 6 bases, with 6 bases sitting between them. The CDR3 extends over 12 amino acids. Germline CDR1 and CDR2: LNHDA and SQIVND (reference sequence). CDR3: CASSTGAGELFF. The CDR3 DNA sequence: TGTGCCAGTAGTACAGGGGCCGGGGAGCTGTTTTTT.

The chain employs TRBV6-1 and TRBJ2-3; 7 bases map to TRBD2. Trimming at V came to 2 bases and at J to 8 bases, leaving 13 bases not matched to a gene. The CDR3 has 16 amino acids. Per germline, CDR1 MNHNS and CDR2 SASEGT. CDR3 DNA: TGTGCCAGCAGTGAACAAATCGCGGGAGAGGCCCGTACGCAGTATTTT. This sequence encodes CASSEQIAGEARTQYF.

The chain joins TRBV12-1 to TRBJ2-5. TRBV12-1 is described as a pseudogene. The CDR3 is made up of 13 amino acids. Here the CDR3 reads CASSEGSQETQYF. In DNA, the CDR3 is TGTGCCAGCAGCGAAGGGTCCCAAGAGACCCAGTACTTC.

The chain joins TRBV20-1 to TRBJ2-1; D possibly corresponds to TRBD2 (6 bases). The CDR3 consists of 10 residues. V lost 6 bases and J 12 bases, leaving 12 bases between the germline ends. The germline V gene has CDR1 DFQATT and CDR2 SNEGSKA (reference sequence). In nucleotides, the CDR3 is TGCAGTGCCAGCGGGTTCGTGCAGTTCTTC. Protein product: CSASGFVQFF.

The CDR3 spells CASSSPPGQGYGETQYF. The CDR3 DNA reads as TGTGCCAGCAGTTCCCCTCCAGGACAGGGATACGGCGAGACCCAGTACTTC. This chain joins TRBV28 and TRBJ2-5; TRBD1 aligns across 8 bases. The CDR3 totals 17 residues. V lost 4 bases and J lost 5; bases outside the gene matches: 15. Germline CDR1 is MDHEN and CDR2 is SYDVKM.

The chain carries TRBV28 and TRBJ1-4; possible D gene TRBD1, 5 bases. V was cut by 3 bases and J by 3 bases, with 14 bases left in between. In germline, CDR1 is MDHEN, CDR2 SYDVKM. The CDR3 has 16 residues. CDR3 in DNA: TGTGCCAGCAGTTTGGGTGGGGCCCCCTCTAATGAAAAACTGTTTTTT. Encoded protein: CASSLGGAPSNEKLFF.

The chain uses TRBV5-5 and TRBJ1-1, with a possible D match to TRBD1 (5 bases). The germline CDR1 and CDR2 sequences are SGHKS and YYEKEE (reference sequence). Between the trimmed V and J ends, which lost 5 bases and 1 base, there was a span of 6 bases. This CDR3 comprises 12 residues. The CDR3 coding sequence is TGTGCCAGCAGTGACAGGAACACTGAAGCTTTCTTT. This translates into CASSDRNTEAFF.

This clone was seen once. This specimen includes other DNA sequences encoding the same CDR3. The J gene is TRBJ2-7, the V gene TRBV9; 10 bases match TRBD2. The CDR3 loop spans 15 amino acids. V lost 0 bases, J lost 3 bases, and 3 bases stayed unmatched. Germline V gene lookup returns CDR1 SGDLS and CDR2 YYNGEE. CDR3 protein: CASSVAPSGSYEQYF. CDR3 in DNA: TGTGCCAGCAGCGTAGCCCCTAGCGGGAGCTACGAGCAGTACTTC.

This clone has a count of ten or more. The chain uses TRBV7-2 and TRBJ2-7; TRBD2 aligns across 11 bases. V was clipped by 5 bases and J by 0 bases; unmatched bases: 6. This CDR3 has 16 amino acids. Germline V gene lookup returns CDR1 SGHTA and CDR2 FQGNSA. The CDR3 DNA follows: TGTGCCAGCAGCCCGCGGACTAGCGGGTTCTCCTACGAGCAGTACTTC. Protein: CASSPRTSGFSYEQYF.

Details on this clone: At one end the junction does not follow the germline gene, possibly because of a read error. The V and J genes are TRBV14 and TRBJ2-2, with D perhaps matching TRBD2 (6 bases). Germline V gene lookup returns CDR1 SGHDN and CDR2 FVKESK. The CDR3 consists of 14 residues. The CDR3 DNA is TGTGCCAGCAGCCGTCTAGCGAATACCGGGGAGCTGTTTTTT. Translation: CASSRLANTGELFF.

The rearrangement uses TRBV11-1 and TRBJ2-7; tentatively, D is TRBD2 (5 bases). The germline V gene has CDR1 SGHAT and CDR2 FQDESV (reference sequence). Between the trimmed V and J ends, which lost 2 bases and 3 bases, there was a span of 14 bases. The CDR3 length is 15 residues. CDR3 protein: CASSLLTSGVYEQYF. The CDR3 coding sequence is TGTGCCAGCAGCTTATTGACCAGCGGTGTCTACGAGCAGTACTTC.

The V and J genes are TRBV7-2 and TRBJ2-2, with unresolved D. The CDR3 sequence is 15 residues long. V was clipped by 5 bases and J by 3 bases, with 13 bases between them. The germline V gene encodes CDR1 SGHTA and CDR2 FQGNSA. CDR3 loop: CASSRTLLDTGELFF. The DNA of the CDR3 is TGTGCCAGCAGCCGAACCCTTTTGGACACCGGGGAGCTGTTTTTT.

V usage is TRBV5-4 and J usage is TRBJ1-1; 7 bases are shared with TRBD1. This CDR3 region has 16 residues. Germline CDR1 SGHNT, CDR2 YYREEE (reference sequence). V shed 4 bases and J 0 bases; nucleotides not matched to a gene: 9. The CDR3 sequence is CASSQVSGQLNTEAFF. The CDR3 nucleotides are TGTGCCAGCAGCCAGGTTTCGGGACAGTTGAACACTGAAGCTTTCTTT.

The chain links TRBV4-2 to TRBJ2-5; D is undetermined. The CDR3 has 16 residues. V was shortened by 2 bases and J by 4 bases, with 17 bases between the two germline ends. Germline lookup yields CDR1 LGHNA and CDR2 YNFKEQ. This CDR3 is CASSQSKGMAAETQYF. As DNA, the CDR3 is TGTGCCAGCAGCCAATCCAAGGGAATGGCGGCAGAGACCCAGTACTTC.

The CDR3: CASSLEGGNTGELFF. The CDR3 DNA reads as TGTGCCAGCAGCTTAGAGGGAGGGAACACCGGGGAGCTGTTTTTT. This chain links TRBV7-2 with TRBJ2-2; a possible D gene is TRBD2 (6 bases). CDR3 length equals 15 residues. CDR1 and CDR2 (germline): SGHTA, FQGNSA. V lost 1 base and J lost 1, with 7 bases in between.

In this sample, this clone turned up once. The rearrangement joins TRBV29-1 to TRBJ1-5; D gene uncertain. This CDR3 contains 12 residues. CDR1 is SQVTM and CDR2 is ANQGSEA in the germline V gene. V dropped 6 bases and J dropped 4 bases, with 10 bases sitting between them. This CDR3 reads CSVGEGNQPQHF. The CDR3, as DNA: TGCAGCGTCGGGGAGGGAAATCAGCCCCAGCATTTT.

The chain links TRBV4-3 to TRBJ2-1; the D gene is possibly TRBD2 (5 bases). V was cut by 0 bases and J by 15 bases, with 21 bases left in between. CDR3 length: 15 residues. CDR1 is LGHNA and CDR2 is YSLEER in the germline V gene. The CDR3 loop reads CASSQDKPPGMGAFF. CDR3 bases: TGCGCCAGCAGCCAAGATAAGCCCCCGGGGATGGGAGCGTTCTTC.

For the CDR3, the DNA is TGTGCCAGCAGACGGCACCCGGGACAGGGGGTTAGGGTTGAAGCTTTCTTT. It translates to CASRRHPGQGVRVEAFF. This rearrangement joins TRBV7-2 to TRBJ1-1; 11 bases match TRBD1. The CDR3 extends over 17 amino acids. CDR1 and CDR2 (germline): SGHTA, FQGNSA. With V trimmed by 6 bases and J by 7 bases, 16 bases remained unmatched.